One sample yielded the 6 T cell receptor beta chains listed below, sequenced in a study of blood T cell repertoires in COVID-19 (dated by TCRdb to 2020 to 2022). Library creation used the immunoSEQ multiplex PCR assay. The clones in this table, taken by TCRdb from immuneACCESS, are in-frame only. Not every clone is retained; where verified, under half of the shortfall comes from an unresolved V gene, and the cause of the rest is unknown. Within this sample are a few hundred thousand clones, with around nine tenths of them counted one time only. The top ten constitute roughly 9.4% of the sample. Specimen: PBMCs or T cells enriched from blood (not recorded which). Receptors were obtained from a woman aged 50 to 60 who had recovered from COVID-19.

This chain joins TRBV6-2 or TRBV6-3 and TRBJ1-5; D gene unclear. The germline CDR1 and CDR2 sequences are MNHEY and SVGEGT. CDR3 length equals 12 residues. Deletions cut 3 bases from V and 7 bases from J, with 7 bases between. The CDR3 protein is CASSYGGQPQHF. CDR3 in DNA: TGTGCCAGCAGTTATGGAGGACAGCCCCAGCATTTT.

The rearrangement joins TRBV9 to TRBJ1-2, with 9 bases aligning to TRBD1. Germline CDR1 SGDLS, CDR2 YYNGEE. The ends lost 0 bases at V and 0 bases at J; junction bases unmatched: 3. The CDR3 consists of 16 residues. CDR3 sequence reads: CASSVDWTGANYGYTF. The CDR3 DNA follows: TGTGCCAGCAGCGTAGACTGGACAGGGGCTAACTATGGCTACACCTTC.

V and J are TRBV7-8 and TRBJ2-2; 8 bases align to TRBD2. This CDR3 spans 17 amino acids. Germline trimming cut 5 bases from V and 6 bases from J; bases unmatched to any gene: 14. The V gene's germline CDR1 is SGHVS and CDR2 FQNEAQ. CDR3: CASSLAPRGGPSGELFF. As DNA, the CDR3 is TGTGCCAGCAGCCTGGCCCCCCGGGGGGGACCCTCCGGGGAGCTGTTTTTT.

This rearrangement joins TRBV3-1 (or the pseudogene TRBV3-2) to TRBJ2-2; 7 bases are shared with TRBD1. Germline loops: CDR1 LGHDT, CDR2 YNNKEL (reference sequence). The V and J ends lost 4 bases and 4 bases, in that order; junction bases with no gene match: 3. The CDR3 has 14 amino acids. The CDR3 bases are TGTGCCAGCAGCCTTACAGGGGTCACCGGGGAGCTGTTTTTT. This codes for CASSLTGVTGELFF.

The chain couples TRBV6-1 to TRBJ1-1, with D maybe TRBD1 (5 bases). CDR1 and CDR2 from the germline V gene are MNHNS and SASEGT. This CDR3 contains 14 residues. V was clipped by 1 base and J by 0 bases, with 6 bases between them. CDR3 coding DNA: TGTGCCAGCAGTGAAGGACAGCTGAACACTGAAGCTTTCTTT. It codes for CASSEGQLNTEAFF.

This chain connects TRBV7-9 to TRBJ1-2; no reliable D call. Trimming pared 1 base from V and 0 bases from J, leaving 6 bases between. Germline CDR1 reads SEHNR; CDR2 reads FQNEAQ (reference sequence). The CDR3 is 14 residues long. Here the CDR3 reads CASSLDGANYGYTF. In DNA form, the CDR3 reads TGTGCCAGCAGCTTAGACGGTGCTAACTATGGCTACACCTTC.